The 7 T cell receptor beta chains below all came from one sample that was sequenced in a study of T cell repertoires in cytomegalovirus infection. TCRdb re-called the reads through MiXCR, storing one row per CDR3 protein. In the table there are around 300,000 distinct CDR3 sequences, 20% to 25% of which are singletons. These TCRs' antigens remain unknown. The sample consisted of cultured PBMCs, taken from culture after CMV antigen stimulation. These receptors all stem from a human donor in good health (CMV status not recorded). Some clones in this sample may be carry-over from other donors' samples.

This chain uses TRBV7-4 with TRBJ2-7, with D possibly being TRBD1 or TRBD2 (5 bases each). CDR3 length: 14 amino acids. Per the germline V gene, CDR1 is SGHVT and CDR2 is SQSDAQ. V lost 0 bases and J lost 5, with 11 bases in between. The CDR3 sequence is CASSLAGTANEQYV. CDR3 nucleotides: TGTGCCAGCAGCTTAGCCGGGACGGCGAACGAGCAGTACGTC.

This chain uses TRBV28 with TRBJ2-5; tentative D call: TRBD1 (5 bases). Germline loops: CDR1 MDHEN, CDR2 SYDVKM. The V end was cut by 5 bases, the J end by 8 bases, with 12 bases between. The CDR3 spans 12 residues. In DNA form, the CDR3 reads TGTGCCAGCAGTCTTGGACGGACAACCCAGTACTTC. As protein: CASSLGRTTQYF.

The sample holds many counts of this clonotype. The CDR3 sequence is CASSYRGQGSYSNQPQHF. In DNA form, the CDR3 reads TGTGCCAGCAGTTACCGGGGGCAGGGCAGTTATAGCAATCAGCCCCAGCATTTT. The chain combines TRBV6-2 or TRBV6-3 with TRBJ1-5; a possible D gene is TRBD1 (6 bases). Germline values: CDR1 MNHEY, CDR2 SVGEGT. The CDR3 spans 18 residues. Between the trimmed V and J ends, which lost 2 bases and 0 bases, there was a span of 17 bases.

By frequency in the sample, this clonotype is medium-sized. The chain employs TRBV12-3 or TRBV12-4 and TRBJ2-5; D gene ambiguous. This CDR3 is 17 amino acids long. The ends were cut back, 5 bases at V and 3 bases at J, with 22 bases in the middle. The CDR3 coding sequence is TGTGCCAGCAGTAACCCCGGTCTGGCGGAGACAAAAGAGACCCAGTACTTC. It codes for CASSNPGLAETKETQYF.

The rearrangement links TRBV4-2 to TRBJ1-2, with D maybe TRBD1 (5 bases). The CDR3 has 13 amino acids. Trimming shortened V by 3 bases and J by 7 bases, and 12 bases separated the two germline ends. CDR1 LGHNA and CDR2 YNFKEQ come from the germline V gene. CDR3 in amino acids: CASSHARDSGYTF. The DNA for the CDR3 is TGTGCCAGCAGCCACGCCAGGGACTCTGGCTACACCTTC.

In this sample, this clonotype turned up a few times. The J gene is TRBJ2-1, the V gene TRBV12-3 or TRBV12-4; TRBD2 aligns across 8 bases. Trimming at V came to 4 bases and at J to 2 bases, leaving 19 bases not matched to a gene. The CDR3 length is 20 residues. The CDR3 is CASSWAGTQGRGLAYNEQFF. Here the CDR3 DNA reads TGTGCCAGCAGTTGGGCTGGGACACAGGGACGGGGACTAGCCTACAATGAGCAGTTCTTC.

The chain links TRBV7-9 to TRBJ1-1; D call uncertain. The germline V gene encodes CDR1 SEHNR and CDR2 FQNEAQ (reference sequence). This CDR3 comprises 13 residues. V was clipped by 1 base and J by 6 bases, with 9 bases between them. The CDR3 DNA sequence: TGTGCCAGCAGCTTAGTCCTCGGGTCTGAAGCTTTCTTT. The encoded protein is CASSLVLGSEAFF.